Below are 32 T cell receptor beta chains sequenced from a single sample in a study of T cell clonotyping in hematopoietic cell transplantation. The method was immunoSEQ multiplex PCR; TCRdb's version includes in-frame clones alone and lacks a portion of them. Found here are around 80,000 clones, around 96% of them singletons; the top ten hold 1.5% to 2%. Time point given: recipient sample about 28 days before transplant, after cytoreduction. The sample was peripheral blood mononuclear cells, taken before stem cell transplant. These receptors were taken from a woman in her 50s with acute myeloid leukemia. Some clones in this sample may be carry-over from other donors' samples.

The chain couples TRBV6-5 to TRBJ1-2, with D possibly matching TRBD1 (6 bases). The CDR3 covers 16 residues. The germline CDR1 and CDR2 sequences are MNHEY and SVGAGI. V lost 0 bases and J 3 bases, leaving 14 bases between the germline ends. The DNA for the CDR3 is TGTGCCAGCAGTTACTCCTCTGGGGGGGCGGACTATGGCTACACCTTC. Translated: CASSYSSGGADYGYTF.

This chain links TRBV15 with TRBJ1-6; D gene unclear. This CDR3 has 19 residues. From germline, CDR1 is LNHNV and CDR2 YYDKDF (reference sequence). V gave up 0 bases and J gave up 7 bases, with 22 bases separating them. DNA for the CDR3: TGTGCCACCAGCAGAGACCGTCTCCCTATCCCGGGCCTAAATTCACCCCTCCACTTT. It translates to CATSRDRLPIPGLNSPLHF.

The CDR3 sequence: CAWSYKGNGYTF. In DNA form, the CDR3 reads TGTGCCTGGAGTTATAAGGGAAATGGCTACACCTTC. J is TRBJ1-2 and V is TRBV30; D gene ambiguous. The CDR3 length is 12 residues. Germline CDR1 reads GTSNPN; CDR2 reads SVGIG (reference sequence). Between the trimmed V and J ends, which lost 2 bases and 6 bases, there was a span of 10 bases. The whole variable domain, remainder taken from reference TRBV30 and TRBJ1-2, is SQTIHQWPATLVQPVGSPLSLECTVEGTSNPNLYWYRQAAGRGLQLLFYSVGIGQISSEVPQNLSASRPQDRQFILSSKKLLLSDSGFYLCAWSYKGNGYTFGSGTRLTVV.

This chain links TRBV28 with TRBJ1-5; 8 bases are shared with TRBD1. After removal of 7 bases from V and 7 bases from J, the junction contained 9 bases not matched to a gene. This CDR3 has 14 residues. In germline, CDR1 is MDHEN, CDR2 SYDVKM. CDR3 residues: CASKTGAGQQPQHF. The CDR3 nucleotides read TGTGCCAGCAAGACAGGGGCGGGTCAACAGCCCCAGCATTTT. Full variable domain (rest looked up from reference TRBV28 and TRBJ1-5): DVKVTQSSRYLVKRTGEKVFLECVQDMDHENMFWYRQDPGLGLRLIYFSYDVKMKEKGDIPEGYSVSREKKERFSLILESASTNQTSMYLCASKTGAGQQPQHFGDGTRLSIL.

The rearrangement links TRBV7-2 to TRBJ1-1; 7 nucleotides agree with TRBD1. There are 14 residues in the CDR3. Germline V gene data show CDR1 as SGHTA and CDR2 as FQGNSA. Trimming cost V 3 bases and J 0 bases; bases outside gene matches: 1. CDR3 nucleotide sequence: TGTGCCAGCAGCTTGCAGGGGGTGAACACTGAAGCTTTCTTT. Its translation: CASSLQGVNTEAFF.

The DNA for the CDR3 is TGTGCCAGCAGCTTGCGACAGGGGGGCAGCAATGAGCAGTTCTTC. It yields the protein CASSLRQGGSNEQFF. The J gene is TRBJ2-1, the V gene TRBV5-4, with 9 nucleotides matching TRBD1. This CDR3 is built from 15 residues. Germline V gene sequence: CDR1 SGHNT, CDR2 YYREEE (reference sequence). V shed 1 base, J shed 6 bases, and the junction held 5 bases outside the gene matches.

In this sample, this clone turned up once. The rearrangement joins TRBV13 to TRBJ1-6; no reliable D call. Trimming stripped 0 bases from V and 0 bases from J, with 6 bases between. The CDR3 covers 16 residues. CDR1 is PRHDT and CDR2 is FYEKMQ in the germline V gene (reference sequence). DNA for the CDR3: TGTGCCAGCAGCTTAGGGCGGAGCTCCTATAATTCACCCCTCCACTTT. Translating gives CASSLGRSSYNSPLHF.

The genes are TRBV15 and TRBJ2-7; no clear D gene. Germline CDR1 reads LNHNV; CDR2 reads YYDKDF (reference sequence). V was shortened by 3 bases and J by 0 bases, with 3 bases between the two germline ends. The CDR3 runs to 12 residues. CDR3 in DNA: TGTGCCACCAGCAGTGCCTCCTACGAGCAGTACTTC. Its protein product is CATSSASYEQYF.

The V and J genes are TRBV6-5 and TRBJ2-7, with TRBD2 as a possible D gene (5 bases). The V gene's germline CDR1 is MNHEY and CDR2 SVGAGI. This CDR3 region has 11 residues. The ends were cut back, 6 bases at V and 5 bases at J, with 8 bases in the middle. The CDR3 bases are TGTGCCAGCAGACGAGCGGACGAGCAGTACTTC. Its translation is CASRRADEQYF.

The chain recombines TRBV30 with TRBJ2-1; 8 nucleotides match TRBD1. CDR1 is GTSNPN, CDR2 SVGIG, per germline (reference sequence). The CDR3 consists of 13 residues. V gave up 3 bases and J gave up 4 bases; unmatched junction bases: 2. The CDR3 is CAWSRDRYNEQFF. The DNA for the CDR3 is TGTGCCTGGAGCCGGGACAGGTACAATGAGCAGTTCTTC.

The V and J genes are TRBV6-5 and TRBJ1-2, with D unresolved. The CDR3 covers 14 residues. Trimming shortened V by 5 bases and J by 2 bases, and 12 bases separated the two germline ends. Germline CDR1 reads MNHEY; CDR2 reads SVGAGI. The DNA of the CDR3 is TGTGCCAGCAGTCGCTCCCTAGGGAACTATGGCTACACCTTC. It is translated as CASSRSLGNYGYTF.

The chain has TRBV6-1 and TRBJ2-3, with 9 bases lining up with TRBD1. The CDR3 is made up of 16 amino acids. Germline V gene lookup returns CDR1 MNHNS and CDR2 SASEGT. Trimming cost V 2 bases and J 2 bases; bases outside gene matches: 5. CDR3 sequence reads: CASSEKTGGITDTQYF. The CDR3 DNA reads TGTGCCAGCAGTGAAAAGACAGGGGGTATCACAGATACGCAGTATTTT.

The V and J genes are TRBV5-1 and TRBJ2-1, with D uncertain. V was trimmed by 0 bases and J by 7 bases, leaving 5 bases between them. Per germline, CDR1 SGHRS and CDR2 YFSETQ. The CDR3 loop spans 12 amino acids. The CDR3 nucleotides read TGCGCCAGCAGCTTGGTATGGAATGAGCAGTTCTTC. Translated: CASSLVWNEQFF.

The J gene is TRBJ2-7, the V gene TRBV6-1; 11 nucleotides match TRBD2. There are 15 residues in the CDR3. After removal of 1 base from V and 2 bases from J, the junction contained 1 base not matched to a gene. CDR1 and CDR2 (germline): MNHNS, SASEGT. The CDR3 here is CASSEVLAGAYEQYF. The CDR3 DNA follows: TGTGCCAGCAGTGAAGTACTAGCGGGGGCCTACGAGCAGTACTTC.

This chain joins TRBV28 and TRBJ2-5, with a tentative D call TRBD1 (7 bases). Germline V gene lookup returns CDR1 MDHEN and CDR2 SYDVKM. Trimming pared 2 bases from V and 3 bases from J, leaving 10 bases between. This CDR3 comprises 14 residues. Here the CDR3 reads CASSLTRGEETQYF. DNA of the CDR3: TGTGCCAGCAGTTTAACCAGGGGGGAAGAGACCCAGTACTTC.

This chain's CDR3 is CASSLGTLSNQPQHF. The CDR3 DNA sequence: TGTGCCAGTAGTTTAGGGACCCTTAGCAATCAGCCCCAGCATTTT. The chain couples TRBV19 to TRBJ1-5; D is possibly TRBD1 (5 bases). This CDR3 has 15 residues. V lost 5 bases to trimming and J lost 0 bases, with 11 bases between them. CDR1 and CDR2 from the germline V gene are LNHDA and SQIVND (reference sequence). Looking up the rest from reference TRBV19 and TRBJ1-5 gives the full variable domain: DGGITQSPKYLFRKEGQNVTLSCEQNLNHDAMYWYRQDPGQGLRLIYYSQIVNDFQKGDIAEGYSVSREKKESFPLTVTSAQKNPTAFYLCASSLGTLSNQPQHFGDGTRLSIL.

This chain links TRBV30 with TRBJ2-1, with D tentatively TRBD2 (6 bases). The CDR3 covers 15 residues. CDR1 is GTSNPN, CDR2 SVGIG, per germline (reference sequence). Trimming cost V 2 bases and J 1 base, with 12 bases left between them. CDR3 in amino acids: CAWSHAGTSYNEQFF. CDR3 DNA: TGTGCCTGGAGTCACGCGGGGACGTCCTACAATGAGCAGTTCTTC.

The chain carries TRBV28 and TRBJ2-5, with a tentative D call TRBD1 (6 bases). V was shortened by 3 bases and J by 0 bases, with 8 bases between the two germline ends. CDR3 length equals 14 residues. The V gene's germline CDR1 is MDHEN and CDR2 SYDVKM. The CDR3 sequence is CASSLTGDQETQYF. CDR3 DNA: TGTGCCAGCAGTTTGACAGGAGACCAAGAGACCCAGTACTTC.

This chain joins TRBV13 and TRBJ2-7; TRBD2 matches 9 bases. Germline lookup yields CDR1 PRHDT and CDR2 FYEKMQ (reference sequence). There are 14 residues in the CDR3. The J segment lost 3 bases and the V segment lost 0 bases, leaving 0 bases of the junction unmatched. DNA for the CDR3: TGTGCCAGCAGCTTAGGGACTAGCGGCTACGAGCAGTACTTC. As protein: CASSLGTSGYEQYF.

This CDR3 is CASSLEGRGSPLHF. The CDR3 nucleotides are TGTGCCAGCAGCTTAGAGGGGCGCGGCTCACCCCTCCACTTT. The chain has TRBV7-6 and TRBJ1-6; perhaps TRBD1 as D (5 bases). CDR3 length: 14 amino acids. From germline, CDR1 is SGHVS and CDR2 FNYEAQ. With 1 base removed from V and 10 bases from J, the gap between germline ends came to 11 bases.

This clone is a singleton in its sample. V and J are TRBV2 and TRBJ2-7, with TRBD2 matching 8 bases. This CDR3 comprises 15 residues. The junction had 9 bases not matched to a gene; V was cut back by 6 bases and J by 2 bases. Germline CDR1 SNHLY, CDR2 FYNNEI. CDR3 DNA sequence: TGTGCCAGCAGCGGGAGGGGCGGGGGAACCTACGAGCAGTACTTC. Translation gives CASSGRGGGTYEQYF.

V usage is TRBV7-8 and J usage is TRBJ1-2, with D perhaps matching TRBD1 (5 bases). The ends were cut back, 5 bases at V and 10 bases at J, with 17 bases in the middle. The germline gives CDR1 SGHVS, CDR2 FQNEAQ. The CDR3 loop spans 13 amino acids. The CDR3 sequence: CASSPRGTGFYTF. Written as DNA, the CDR3 is TGTGCCAGCAGCCCCCGAGGGACGGGATTCTACACCTTC.

The chain carries TRBV11-1 and TRBJ2-1; D remains unclear. V was shortened by 5 bases and J by 8 bases, with 7 bases between the two germline ends. This CDR3 has 11 residues. CDR1 SGHAT and CDR2 FQDESV come from the germline V gene (reference sequence). CDR3 sequence: CASSDRYEQFF. CDR3 bases: TGTGCCAGCAGCGACCGGTATGAGCAGTTCTTC.

The V and J genes are TRBV5-1 and TRBJ1-1; D is ambiguous. Germline CDR1 reads SGHRS; CDR2 reads YFSETQ. The ends were cut back, 1 base at V and 2 bases at J, with 9 bases in the middle. The CDR3 loop spans 14 amino acids. This chain's CDR3 is CASSLSPANTEAFF. The CDR3 DNA follows: TGCGCCAGCAGCTTGTCCCCAGCAAACACTGAAGCTTTCTTT. Full variable domain (missing parts from reference TRBV5-1 and TRBJ1-1): KAGVTQTPRYLIKTRGQQVTLSCSPISGHRSVSWYQQTPGQGLQFLFEYFSETQRNKGNFPGRFSGRQFSNSRSEMNVSTLELGDSALYLCASSLSPANTEAFFGQGTRLTVV.

The V call is TRBV5-1, the J call TRBJ2-5; the match to TRBD2 covers 8 bases. The CDR3 loop spans 16 amino acids. The V gene's germline CDR1 is SGHRS and CDR2 YFSETQ. V lost 5 bases to trimming and J lost 1 base; unmatched junction nucleotides: 10. The CDR3 reads CASSSTPSGRQETQYF. For the CDR3, the DNA is TGCGCCAGCAGTTCAACCCCTAGCGGGCGCCAAGAGACCCAGTACTTC.

Note on this clone: Compared with germline, one end of the junction differs, possibly owing to a read error. The chain couples TRBV6-5 to TRBJ1-4; possible D gene TRBD1, 5 bases. Germline assignment: CDR1 MNHEY and CDR2 SVGAGI. This CDR3 has 16 amino acids. The CDR3 is CASSYMGVPTNEKLFF. CDR3 bases: TGTGCCAGCAGTTACATGGGGGTCCCAACAAATGAAAAACTGTTTTTT.

The chain uses TRBV6-1 and TRBJ2-2; no clear D gene. Germline V gene lookup returns CDR1 MNHNS and CDR2 SASEGT. With 5 bases removed from V and 1 base from J, the gap between germline ends came to 11 bases. The CDR3 extends over 15 amino acids. CDR3: CASSPQVRNTGELFF. The CDR3 nucleotides read TGTGCCAGCAGTCCTCAGGTTCGGAACACCGGGGAGCTGTTTTTT.

The chain is built from TRBV6-5 and TRBJ2-1, with TRBD1 matching over 9 bases. Germline CDR1 reads MNHEY; CDR2 reads SVGAGI. Unmatched junction bases numbered 7, after V lost 6 bases and J lost 4 bases. CDR3 size: 15 residues. CDR3 sequence reads: CASRPGDRAYNEQFF. The CDR3 DNA is TGTGCCAGCAGGCCGGGGGACAGGGCGTACAATGAGCAGTTCTTC.

This chain connects TRBV30 to TRBJ1-1; no firm D call. CDR3 length: 13 amino acids. Trimming pared 4 bases from V and 1 base from J, leaving 10 bases between. CDR1 is GTSNPN and CDR2 is SVGIG in the germline V gene (reference sequence). The CDR3 region has the DNA TGTGCCTGGACTCGGCGACCGAACACTGAAGCTTTCTTT. It is translated as CAWTRRPNTEAFF.

The chain uses TRBV29-1 and TRBJ1-1, with 8 bases identical to TRBD1. Trimming cost V 4 bases and J 5 bases; bases outside gene matches: 6. The CDR3 has 13 residues. The V gene's germline CDR1 is SQVTM and CDR2 ANQGSEA. DNA for the CDR3: TGCAGCGTTGCAGGGGGCGCAAGAACTGAAGCTTTCTTT. Encoded protein: CSVAGGARTEAFF.

The DNA for the CDR3 is TGTGCCAGCAGTTACTCGATCGGACTCGGAAATTCACCCCTCCACTTT. This encodes CASSYSIGLGNSPLHF. V is TRBV6-5 and J is TRBJ1-6; D is undetermined. V was cut by 0 bases and J by 7 bases, with 13 bases left in between. This CDR3 comprises 16 residues. Germline lookup yields CDR1 MNHEY and CDR2 SVGAGI.

The genes are TRBV11-3 and TRBJ1-1; maybe TRBD1 (6 bases). Germline V gene data show CDR1 as SGHNT and CDR2 as YENEEA. The CDR3 contains 13 residues. The V gene lost 4 bases and the J gene lost 2 bases, with 8 bases spanning the gap. CDR3 nucleotides: TGTGCCAGCAGCTCGGACAGAAACACTGAAGCTTTCTTT. It codes for CASSSDRNTEAFF.